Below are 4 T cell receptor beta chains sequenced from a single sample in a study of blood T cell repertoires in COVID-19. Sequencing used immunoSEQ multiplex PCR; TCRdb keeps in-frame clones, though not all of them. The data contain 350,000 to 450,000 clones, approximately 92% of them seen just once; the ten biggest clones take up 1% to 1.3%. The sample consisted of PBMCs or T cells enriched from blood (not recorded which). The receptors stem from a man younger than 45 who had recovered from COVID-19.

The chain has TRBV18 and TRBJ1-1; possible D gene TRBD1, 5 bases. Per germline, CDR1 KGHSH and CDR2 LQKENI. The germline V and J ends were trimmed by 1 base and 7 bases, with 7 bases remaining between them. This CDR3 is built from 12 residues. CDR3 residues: CASSPLQGEAFF. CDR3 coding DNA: TGTGCCAGCTCACCACTCCAGGGTGAAGCTTTCTTT. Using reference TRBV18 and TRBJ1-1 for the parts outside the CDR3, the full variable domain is NAGVMQNPRHLVRRRGQEARLRCSPMKGHSHVYWYRQLPEEGLKFMVYLQKENIIDESGMPKERFSAEFPKEGPSILRIQQVVRGDSAAYFCASSPLQGEAFFGQGTRLTVV.

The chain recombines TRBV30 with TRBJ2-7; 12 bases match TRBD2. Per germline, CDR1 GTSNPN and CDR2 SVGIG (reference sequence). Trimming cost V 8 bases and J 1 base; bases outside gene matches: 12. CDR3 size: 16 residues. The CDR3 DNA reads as TGTGCCCTCGAGGGACTAGCGGGTCGACCATCCTACGAGCAGTACTTC. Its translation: CALEGLAGRPSYEQYF.

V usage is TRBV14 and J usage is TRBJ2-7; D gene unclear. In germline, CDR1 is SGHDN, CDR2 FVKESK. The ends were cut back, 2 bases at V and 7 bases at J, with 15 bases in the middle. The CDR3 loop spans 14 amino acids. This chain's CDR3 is CASSQITAPGEQYF. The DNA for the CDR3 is TGTGCCAGCAGCCAAATAACAGCCCCTGGGGAGCAGTACTTC.

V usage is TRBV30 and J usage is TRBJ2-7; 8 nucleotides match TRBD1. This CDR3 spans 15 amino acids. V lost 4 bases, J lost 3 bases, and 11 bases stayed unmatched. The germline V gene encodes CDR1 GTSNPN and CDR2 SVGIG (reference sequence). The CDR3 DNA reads TGTGCCTGGACCCGCCGATCAGGACAGGGCTACGAGCAGTACTTC. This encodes CAWTRRSGQGYEQYF.